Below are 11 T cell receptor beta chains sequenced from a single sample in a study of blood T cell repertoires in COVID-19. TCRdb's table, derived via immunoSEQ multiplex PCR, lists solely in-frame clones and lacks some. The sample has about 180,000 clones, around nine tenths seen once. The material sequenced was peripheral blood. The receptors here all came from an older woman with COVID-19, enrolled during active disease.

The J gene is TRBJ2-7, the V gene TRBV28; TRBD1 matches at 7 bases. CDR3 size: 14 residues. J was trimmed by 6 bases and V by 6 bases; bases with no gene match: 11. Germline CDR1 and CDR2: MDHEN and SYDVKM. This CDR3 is CASSLDRVRGEQYF. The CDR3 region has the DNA TGTGCCAGCAGCTTAGACAGGGTCCGTGGCGAGCAGTACTTC.

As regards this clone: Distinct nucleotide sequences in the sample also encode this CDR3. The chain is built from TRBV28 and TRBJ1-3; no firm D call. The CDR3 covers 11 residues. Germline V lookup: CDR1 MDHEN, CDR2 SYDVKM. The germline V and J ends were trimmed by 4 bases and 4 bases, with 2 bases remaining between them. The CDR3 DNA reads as TGTGCCAGCAGTTCGGGAAACACCATATATTTT. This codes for CASSSGNTIYF. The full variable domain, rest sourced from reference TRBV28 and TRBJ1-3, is DVKVTQSSRYLVKRTGEKVFLECVQDMDHENMFWYRQDPGLGLRLIYFSYDVKMKEKGDIPEGYSVSREKKERFSLILESASTNQTSMYLCASSSGNTIYFGEGSWLTVV.

CDR3 DNA sequence: TGTGCCAGCAGCCAATGGTACGAGAGATCCGAAGCTTTCTTT. Its protein product is CASSQWYERSEAFF. The gene calls are TRBV7-9 and TRBJ1-1; no clear D. V was clipped by 5 bases and J by 8 bases, with 18 bases between them. Germline CDR1 and CDR2: SEHNR and FQNEAQ (reference sequence). The CDR3 runs 14 residues.

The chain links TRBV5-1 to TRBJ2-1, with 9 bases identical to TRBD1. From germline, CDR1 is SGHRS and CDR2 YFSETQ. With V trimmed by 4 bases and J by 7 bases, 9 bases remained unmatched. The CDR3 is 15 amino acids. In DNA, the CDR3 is TGCGCCAGCAGCCCTCGACAGGGGGGTTTGAATGAGCAGTTCTTC. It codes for CASSPRQGGLNEQFF.

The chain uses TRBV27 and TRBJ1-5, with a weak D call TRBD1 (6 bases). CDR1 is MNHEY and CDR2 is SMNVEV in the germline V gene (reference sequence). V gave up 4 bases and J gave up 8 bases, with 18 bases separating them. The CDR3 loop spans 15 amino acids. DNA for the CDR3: TGTGCCAGCAGTTCTTACCCGCAACAGGGAAAGCCCCAGCATTTT. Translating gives CASSSYPQQGKPQHF.

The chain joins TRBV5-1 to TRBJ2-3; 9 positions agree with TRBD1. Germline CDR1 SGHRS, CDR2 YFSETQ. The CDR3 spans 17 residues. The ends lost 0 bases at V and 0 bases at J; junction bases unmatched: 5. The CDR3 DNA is TGCGCCAGCAGCTTGGCTTGGACAGGGGACAGCACAGATACGCAGTATTTT. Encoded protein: CASSLAWTGDSTDTQYF.

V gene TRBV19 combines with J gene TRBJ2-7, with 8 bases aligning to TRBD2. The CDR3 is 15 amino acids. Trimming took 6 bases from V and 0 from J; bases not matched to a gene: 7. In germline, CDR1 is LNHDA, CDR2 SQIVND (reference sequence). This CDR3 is CASRRGLDISYEQYF. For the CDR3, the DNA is TGTGCCAGTAGACGGGGACTAGACATCTCCTACGAGCAGTACTTC.

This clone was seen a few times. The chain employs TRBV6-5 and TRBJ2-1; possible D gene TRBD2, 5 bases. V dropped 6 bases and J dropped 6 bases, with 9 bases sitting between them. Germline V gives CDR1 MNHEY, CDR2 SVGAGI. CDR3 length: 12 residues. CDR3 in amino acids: CASSRTSNEQFF. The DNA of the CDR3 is TGTGCCAGCAGCCGTACTAGCAATGAGCAGTTCTTC.

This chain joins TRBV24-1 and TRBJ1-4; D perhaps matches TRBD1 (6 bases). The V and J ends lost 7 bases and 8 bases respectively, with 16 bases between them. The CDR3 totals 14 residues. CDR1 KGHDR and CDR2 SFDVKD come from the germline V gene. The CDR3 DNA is TGTGCCACCAGCGCTGGGTCGGGGGGCGAAAAACTGTTTTTT. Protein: CATSAGSGGEKLFF.

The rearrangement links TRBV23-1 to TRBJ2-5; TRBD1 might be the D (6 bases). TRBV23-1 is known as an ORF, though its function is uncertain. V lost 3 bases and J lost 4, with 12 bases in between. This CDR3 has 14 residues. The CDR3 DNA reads TGCGCCAGCAGTCAGAGACAGGAGAGAGAGACCCAGTACTTC. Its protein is CASSQRQERETQYF.

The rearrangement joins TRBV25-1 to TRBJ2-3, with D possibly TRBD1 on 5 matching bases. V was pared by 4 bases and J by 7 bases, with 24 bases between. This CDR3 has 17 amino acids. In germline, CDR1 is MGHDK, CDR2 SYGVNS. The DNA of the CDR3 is TGTGCCAGCAGTGGGTTGGGTGACAGTCCCACTGGATATACGCAGTATTTT. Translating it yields CASSGLGDSPTGYTQYF.